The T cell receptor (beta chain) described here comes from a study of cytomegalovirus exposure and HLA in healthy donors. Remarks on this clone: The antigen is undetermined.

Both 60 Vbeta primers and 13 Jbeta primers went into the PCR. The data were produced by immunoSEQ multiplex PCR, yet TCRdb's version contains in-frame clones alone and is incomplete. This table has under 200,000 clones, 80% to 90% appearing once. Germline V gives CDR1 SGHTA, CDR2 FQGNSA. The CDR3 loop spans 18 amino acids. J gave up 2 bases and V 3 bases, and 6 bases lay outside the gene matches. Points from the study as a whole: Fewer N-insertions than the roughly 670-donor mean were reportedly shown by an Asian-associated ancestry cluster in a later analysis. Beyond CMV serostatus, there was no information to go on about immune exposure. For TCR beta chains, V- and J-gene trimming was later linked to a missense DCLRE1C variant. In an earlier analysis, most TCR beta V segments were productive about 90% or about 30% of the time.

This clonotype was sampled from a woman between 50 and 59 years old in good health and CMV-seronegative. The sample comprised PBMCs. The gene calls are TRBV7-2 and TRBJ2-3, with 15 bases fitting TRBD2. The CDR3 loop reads CASSFLGLAGGSTDTQYF. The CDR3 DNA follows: TGTGCCAGCAGCTTCCTGGGACTAGCGGGAGGTTCCACAGATACGCAGTATTTT.